A single sample is the source of the 30 T cell receptor beta chains below, sequenced in a study of CD8 T cells in Susac syndrome. An amount of RNA that ranged from 0.5 to 1 ug was reverse transcribed with random hexamers. TCRdb itself ran the immunoSEQ multiplex PCR reads through MiXCR, one entry per CDR3 protein. The top ten hold 0.45% to 0.6% of the sample, which has around 130,000 distinct CDR3 sequences, 80% seen once. Sequencing was done on a sample of CD8+ T cells from PBMCs. Receptors were obtained from a human donor with multiple sclerosis.

The genes are TRBV10-3 and TRBJ1-1; D is ambiguous. Per germline, CDR1 ENHRY and CDR2 SYGVKD. The CDR3 is 14 residues long. V was clipped by 2 bases and J by 7 bases, with 14 bases between them. The CDR3 region has the DNA TGTGCCATCAGTGAGACCCTAACGTCCCGTGAAGCTTTCTTT. It specifies CAISETLTSREAFF.

V gene TRBV19 combines with J gene TRBJ2-3; no clear D gene. Trimming shortened V by 3 bases and J by 6 bases, and 4 bases separated the two germline ends. Germline assignment: CDR1 LNHDA and CDR2 SQIVND (reference sequence). This CDR3 is 11 amino acids long. CDR3 amino acids: CASSMMDTQYF. CDR3 bases: TGTGCCAGTAGTATGATGGATACGCAGTATTTT.

The genes are TRBV28 and TRBJ2-7; TRBD2 might be the D (6 bases). V was cut by 5 bases and J by 2 bases, with 10 bases left in between. Germline lookup yields CDR1 MDHEN and CDR2 SYDVKM. This CDR3 is built from 13 residues. CDR3 region: CASSKGRTYEQYF. The CDR3 coding sequence is TGTGCCAGCAGTAAGGGGAGGACCTACGAGCAGTACTTC. Combining the CDR3 with reference TRBV28 and TRBJ2-7 gives the whole variable domain DVKVTQSSRYLVKRTGEKVFLECVQDMDHENMFWYRQDPGLGLRLIYFSYDVKMKEKGDIPEGYSVSREKKERFSLILESASTNQTSMYLCASSKGRTYEQYFGPGTRLTVT.

The chain recombines TRBV6-5 with TRBJ1-5, with 10 bases aligning to TRBD1. The ends lost 0 bases at V and 3 bases at J; junction bases unmatched: 8. Germline V gene sequence: CDR1 MNHEY, CDR2 SVGAGI. CDR3 length: 18 amino acids. In nucleotides, the CDR3 is TGTGCCAGCAGTTACTCGAGGGGACAGGGGATTATCAATCAGCCCCAGCATTTT. Its protein product is CASSYSRGQGIINQPQHF.

This clonotype occurred once. The chain combines TRBV19 with TRBJ1-2; D is unresolved. Trimming stripped 5 bases from V and 2 bases from J, with 12 bases between. The CDR3 loop spans 14 amino acids. Germline lookup yields CDR1 LNHDA and CDR2 SQIVND (reference sequence). CDR3 amino acids: CASSLVGLNYGYTF. In DNA form, the CDR3 reads TGTGCCAGTAGTCTGGTAGGGCTGAACTATGGCTACACCTTC. Drawing the rest from reference TRBV19 and TRBJ1-2, the complete variable domain is DGGITQSPKYLFRKEGQNVTLSCEQNLNHDAMYWYRQDPGQGLRLIYYSQIVNDFQKGDIAEGYSVSREKKESFPLTVTSAQKNPTAFYLCASSLVGLNYGYTFGSGTRLTVV.

The rearrangement joins TRBV19 to TRBJ2-5; 7 bases are shared with TRBD2. CDR1 LNHDA and CDR2 SQIVND come from the germline V gene (reference sequence). The CDR3 has 19 residues. The V and J ends lost 4 bases and 0 bases, in that order; junction bases with no gene match: 17. DNA of the CDR3: TGTGCCAGTAGTACTGCCGGGACTATAACAGCGCCGTACCAAGAGACCCAGTACTTC. This gives the protein CASSTAGTITAPYQETQYF.

CDR3 in amino acids: CASSPTHNEQFF. CDR3 coding DNA: TGTGCCAGCAGCCCTACTCATAATGAGCAGTTCTTC. The genes are TRBV6-5 and TRBJ2-1; D is unclear. The V gene lost 6 bases and the J gene lost 7 bases, with 10 bases spanning the gap. The germline gives CDR1 MNHEY, CDR2 SVGAGI. This CDR3 contains 12 residues.

About this clonotype: Germline and junction disagree at one end, which may indicate a read error. The chain recombines TRBV6-5 with TRBJ1-1; weak D call: TRBD1 (6 bases). Germline values: CDR1 MNHEY, CDR2 SVGAGI. CDR3 length: 19 residues. The CDR3, as DNA: TGTGCCAGCAGTTATATGGTACAGGGACCCTTAGTCATGAACACTGAAGCTTCCTTT. This gives the protein CASSYMVQGPLVMNTEASF.

The table lists this clonotype with a count of one. The V gene is TRBV12-3 or TRBV12-4, the J gene TRBJ2-2, with D possibly matching TRBD1 (6 bases). The V end lost 9 bases, the J end lost 3 bases, and 14 bases lay between the germline ends. This CDR3 is 14 amino acids long. CDR3 sequence reads: CASFWSGDTGELFF. CDR3 in DNA: TGTGCCAGTTTCTGGTCAGGGGACACCGGGGAGCTGTTTTTT.

This chain joins TRBV12-3 or TRBV12-4 and TRBJ1-1; a weak D match, TRBD1 (5 bases). The CDR3 contains 14 residues. Trimming shortened V by 5 bases and J by 4 bases, and 14 bases separated the two germline ends. The CDR3 sequence is CASSEGWGSTEAFF. The CDR3 DNA sequence: TGTGCCAGCAGTGAGGGGTGGGGAAGCACTGAAGCTTTCTTT.

The V and J genes are TRBV4-1 and TRBJ1-1; the D gene is possibly TRBD1 (6 bases). The CDR3 runs to 13 residues. V gave up 4 bases and J gave up 4 bases, with 10 bases separating them. From germline, CDR1 is MGHRA and CDR2 YSYEKL. CDR3 sequence (DNA): TGCGCCAGCAGCCCAACAGGGTTCACTGAAGCTTTCTTT. This gives the protein CASSPTGFTEAFF.

The chain joins TRBV5-6 to TRBJ2-7; D not certain. The germline V gene has CDR1 SGHDT and CDR2 YYEEEE. Trimming pared 2 bases from V and 5 bases from J, leaving 8 bases between. The CDR3 covers 12 residues. As DNA, the CDR3 is TGTGCCAGCAGCTTTGGAGACGACGAGCAGTACTTC. Its protein is CASSFGDDEQYF.

This clonotype was observed a few times. V gene TRBV5-4 combines with J gene TRBJ1-1; D not resolved. The germline gives CDR1 SGHNT, CDR2 YYREEE (reference sequence). The CDR3 covers 14 residues. V lost 4 bases to trimming and J lost 1 base, with 11 bases between them. The CDR3 sequence: CASSDGPKNTEAFF. In nucleotides, the CDR3 is TGTGCCAGCAGCGACGGGCCGAAGAACACTGAAGCTTTCTTT.

This sequence joins TRBV4-1 and TRBJ1-5; 7 bases agree with TRBD1. Germline trimming cut 3 bases from V and 3 bases from J; bases unmatched to any gene: 8. Germline-derived CDR1 and CDR2 are MGHRA and YSYEKL. The CDR3 covers 16 residues. CDR3 sequence reads: CASSQNRDRINQPQHF. CDR3 coding DNA: TGCGCCAGCAGCCAGAACCGGGACAGAATCAATCAGCCCCAGCATTTT.

As to this clonotype: Germline and junction disagree at one end, which may indicate a read error. The CDR3 here is CARSLSGGQGRGGQETQYF. CDR3 DNA: TGTGCCCGCAGTTTATCTGGGGGGCAGGGTCGGGGGGGCCAAGAGACCCAGTACTTC. The J gene is TRBJ2-5, the V gene TRBV27; 8 nucleotides align to TRBD2. This CDR3 is built from 19 residues. The V gene's germline CDR1 is MNHEY and CDR2 SMNVEV (reference sequence).

V is TRBV5-6 and J is TRBJ1-6; unclear D gene. Germline values: CDR1 SGHDT, CDR2 YYEEEE. The V end was cut by 4 bases, the J end by 7 bases, with 12 bases between. This CDR3 comprises 14 residues. The CDR3 DNA reads as TGTGCCAGCAGCCACTCCGGAGGAAATTCACCCCTCCACTTT. Translation: CASSHSGGNSPLHF.

The chain links TRBV29-1 to TRBJ2-5; TRBD2 matches 14 bases. J gave up 5 bases and V 6 bases, and 8 bases lay outside the gene matches. The length of the CDR3 is 15 residues. CDR1 SQVTM and CDR2 ANQGSEA come from the germline V gene. Here the CDR3 DNA reads TGCAGCGTAACGGGACTAGCGGGAGTAGTGGAGACCCAGTACTTC. Amino acids: CSVTGLAGVVETQYF.

The rearrangement uses TRBV19 and TRBJ2-3; 11 nucleotides match TRBD2. The germline V gene has CDR1 LNHDA and CDR2 SQIVND (reference sequence). After removal of 5 bases from V and 7 bases from J, the junction contained 8 bases not matched to a gene. The CDR3 contains 15 residues. The CDR3 DNA sequence: TGTGCCAGTAGTTATACTAGCGGGGGCGGGTATACGCAGTATTTT. It translates to CASSYTSGGGYTQYF.

This clonotype was observed a few times. The chain is built from TRBV14 and TRBJ2-7; 9 nucleotides align to TRBD1. V dropped 6 bases and J dropped 3; count of bases not matched to a gene: 9. Germline CDR1 and CDR2: SGHDN and FVKESK. The CDR3 loop spans 15 amino acids. The CDR3 protein is CASRRTGTGFYEQYF. The CDR3 bases are TGTGCCAGCAGACGCACCGGGACAGGGTTCTACGAGCAGTACTTC.

This chain connects TRBV7-3 to TRBJ1-1, with D possibly being TRBD1 (5 bases). The CDR3 is 14 residues long. The germline CDR1 and CDR2 sequences are SGHTA and FQGTGA. V dropped 2 bases and J dropped 1 base, with 8 bases sitting between them. CDR3 DNA: TGTGCCAGCAGCTTACATGGGGGGAACACTGAAGCTTTCTTT. It specifies CASSLHGGNTEAFF. The entire variable domain, with the rest obtained from reference TRBV7-3 and TRBJ1-1, is as follows: GAGVSQTPSNKVTEKGKYVELRCDPISGHTALYWYRQSLGQGPEFLIYFQGTGAADDSGLPNDRFFAVRPEGSVSTLKIQRTERGDSAVYLCASSLHGGNTEAFFGQGTRLTVV.

CDR3 in DNA: TGTGCCAGCAGTTCCGGACCGGGGTTTGCCTACGAGCAGTACTTC. Protein product: CASSSGPGFAYEQYF. The V call is TRBV27, the J call TRBJ2-7, with D perhaps TRBD2 (5 bases). The germline V and J ends were trimmed by 4 bases and 2 bases, with 15 bases remaining between them. Germline assignment: CDR1 MNHEY and CDR2 SMNVEV (reference sequence). CDR3 length equals 15 residues.

This clonotype was picked up a small number of times. V gene TRBV6-5 combines with J gene TRBJ2-1; 9 bases agree with TRBD2. Germline V gives CDR1 MNHEY, CDR2 SVGAGI. The CDR3 contains 15 residues. Germline trimming cut 2 bases from V and 4 bases from J; bases unmatched to any gene: 3. CDR3: CASSYAGGPYNEQFF. The DNA for the CDR3 is TGTGCCAGCAGTTACGCGGGAGGGCCTTACAATGAGCAGTTCTTC.

The chain couples TRBV29-1 to TRBJ2-3; 7 bases match TRBD2. The CDR3 extends over 13 amino acids. Germline V gives CDR1 SQVTM, CDR2 ANQGSEA. The V segment lost 3 bases and the J segment 4 bases; nucleotides outside the gene matches: 4. The CDR3 reads CSVEEGGADTQYF. The CDR3 nucleotides are TGCAGCGTTGAGGAGGGAGGGGCAGATACGCAGTATTTT.

This clonotype was seen once. The chain carries TRBV19 and TRBJ1-5; 7 bases map to TRBD1. Germline V gene lookup returns CDR1 LNHDA and CDR2 SQIVND (reference sequence). The CDR3 has 15 amino acids. The V segment lost 6 bases and the J segment 6 bases; nucleotides outside the gene matches: 11. This CDR3 is CASSPGLTGIQPQHF. The CDR3 DNA is TGTGCCAGTAGCCCTGGGTTGACAGGGATTCAGCCCCAGCATTTT.

The chain combines TRBV24-1 with TRBJ1-1; D not resolved. Germline V gene lookup returns CDR1 KGHDR and CDR2 SFDVKD. Trimming shortened V by 6 bases and J by 1 base, and 8 bases separated the two germline ends. The CDR3 is 13 residues long. The CDR3 DNA sequence: TGTGCCACCAGTATGCAGGAGAACACTGAAGCTTTCTTT. Translation gives CATSMQENTEAFF.

This sequence joins TRBV19 and TRBJ2-2, with a tentative D call TRBD1 (6 bases). CDR1 LNHDA and CDR2 SQIVND come from the germline V gene (reference sequence). The CDR3 spans 15 residues. V dropped 0 bases and J dropped 6 bases, with 11 bases sitting between them. Written as DNA, the CDR3 is TGTGCCAGTAGTATAGAGGGGGCAGCCCCCGGGGAGCTGTTTTTT. It yields the protein CASSIEGAAPGELFF.

This chain joins TRBV27 and TRBJ2-7, with 7 bases aligning to TRBD2. The germline gives CDR1 MNHEY, CDR2 SMNVEV (reference sequence). With 6 bases clipped from V and 2 bases from J, the junction kept 7 bases outside the gene matches. The CDR3 has 14 amino acids. The CDR3 DNA reads as TGTGCCAGCAGCTTGATAGCGGGCCCCTACGAGCAGTACGTC. Its protein product is CASSLIAGPYEQYV.

This clonotype was seen only once. The V and J genes are TRBV7-9 and TRBJ1-5; TRBD1 is a possible D gene (5 bases). Germline CDR1 reads SEHNR; CDR2 reads FQNEAQ (reference sequence). V gave up 3 bases and J gave up 5 bases, with 11 bases separating them. The CDR3 consists of 14 residues. The CDR3 nucleotides read TGTGCCAGCAGCTTCGGAAGGGGTGATCAGCCCCAGCATTTT. It yields the protein CASSFGRGDQPQHF.

The J gene is TRBJ1-1, the V gene TRBV9; possibly TRBD1 for D (5 bases). This CDR3 has 13 amino acids. Trimming pared 2 bases from V and 6 bases from J, leaving 11 bases between. The germline V gene has CDR1 SGDLS and CDR2 YYNGEE. The CDR3 DNA sequence: TGTGCCAGCAGCGTGGACATCCCGTCTGAAGCTTTCTTT. Its protein is CASSVDIPSEAFF.

The rearrangement joins TRBV19 to TRBJ2-2; the match to TRBD2 covers 7 bases. Germline V gene sequence: CDR1 LNHDA, CDR2 SQIVND (reference sequence). Trimming removed 7 bases from V and 2 bases from J; junction bases left unmatched: 10. The CDR3 spans 16 residues. DNA of the CDR3: TGTGCCAGTAAGGGCCTGGGGACTAAAAACACCGGGGAGCTGTTTTTT. As protein: CASKGLGTKNTGELFF.